A selection of T cell receptor beta chains follows, all from one sample in a study of shared clonotypes between healthy human individuals. Sequencing used immunoSEQ multiplex PCR; TCRdb keeps in-frame clones, though not all of them. The sample records roughly 890,000 clones, 80% to 95% being singletons. Sample: naive CD8+ T cells sorted from blood. The receptors were gathered from a man aged 25 to 40 in good health. Both conserved end residues are part of each CDR3. Fields, in order: clone size, CDR3 length, D gene, V gene, J gene, CDR3 protein, CDR3 DNA. D genes are given only for firm matches. The size field is filled for only some rows; it gives once, few, many or a size class.

clone_size: NA
cdr3_length: 15
d_call: NA
v_call: TRBV7-9
j_call: TRBJ2-4
cdr3_aa: CASMDPRALRDIQYF
cdr3_nt: TGTGCCAGCATGGATCCCCGGGCTTTACGGGACATTCAGTACTTC

clone_size: NA
cdr3_length: 15
d_call: TRBD2
v_call: TRBV9
j_call: TRBJ2-1
cdr3_aa: CASSVVSGSYNEQFF
cdr3_nt: TGTGCCAGCAGCGTAGTCAGCGGGAGTTACAATGAGCAGTTCTTC

clone_size: NA
cdr3_length: 12
d_call: NA
v_call: TRBV7-9
j_call: TRBJ1-1
cdr3_aa: CASSLASVEAFF
cdr3_nt: TGTGCCAGCAGCTTAGCATCCGTTGAAGCTTTCTTT

clone_size: NA
cdr3_length: 14
d_call: TRBD1
v_call: TRBV28
j_call: TRBJ2-1
cdr3_aa: CASSLRDRDDEQFF
cdr3_nt: TGTGCCAGCAGTTTAAGGGACAGGGACGATGAGCAGTTCTTC

clone_size: NA
cdr3_length: 15
d_call: NA
v_call: TRBV7-9
j_call: TRBJ2-3
cdr3_aa: CASSSVTQVTDTQYF
cdr3_nt: TGTGCCAGCAGCTCAGTAACCCAGGTCACAGATACGCAGTATTTT

clone_size: NA
cdr3_length: 14
d_call: NA
v_call: TRBV9
j_call: TRBJ2-3
cdr3_aa: CASSELPSPDTQYF
cdr3_nt: TGTGCCAGCAGCGAGCTTCCGTCCCCAGATACGCAGTATTTT

clone_size: NA
cdr3_length: 13
d_call: NA
v_call: TRBV19
j_call: TRBJ2-1
cdr3_aa: CASSEQGANEQFF
cdr3_nt: TGTGCCAGTAGTGAGCAGGGAGCCAATGAGCAGTTCTTC

clone_size: NA
cdr3_length: 15
d_call: TRBD1
v_call: TRBV28
j_call: TRBJ1-5
cdr3_aa: CASSFLGQYNQPQHF
cdr3_nt: TGTGCCAGCAGTTTTCTGGGACAGTACAATCAGCCCCAGCATTTT

clone_size: NA
cdr3_length: 13
d_call: NA
v_call: TRBV29-1
j_call: TRBJ2-2
cdr3_aa: CSVAAPGTGELFF
cdr3_nt: TGCAGCGTTGCGGCCCCTGGCACCGGGGAGCTGTTTTTT

clone_size: NA
cdr3_length: 15
d_call: NA
v_call: TRBV7-9
j_call: TRBJ2-1
cdr3_aa: CASSLSGSFYNEQFF
cdr3_nt: TGTGCCAGCAGCCTGAGCGGGTCTTTCTACAATGAGCAGTTCTTC

clone_size: NA
cdr3_length: 15
d_call: TRBD2
v_call: TRBV5-1
j_call: TRBJ2-1
cdr3_aa: CASKRSSSGSNEQFF
cdr3_nt: TGCGCCAGCAAACGGTCGTCTAGCGGGTCCAATGAGCAGTTCTTC

clone_size: few
cdr3_length: 13
d_call: NA
v_call: TRBV4-1
j_call: TRBJ2-1
cdr3_aa: CASSQRGPHEQFF
cdr3_nt: TGCGCCAGCAGCCAGAGGGGACCGCATGAGCAGTTCTTC

clone_size: NA
cdr3_length: 17
d_call: TRBD2
v_call: TRBV28
j_call: TRBJ2-5
cdr3_aa: CASSLRTSGRAGETQYF
cdr3_nt: TGTGCCAGCAGTTTACGGACTAGCGGGAGGGCCGGGGAGACCCAGTACTTC

clone_size: NA
cdr3_length: 13
d_call: TRBD1
v_call: TRBV5-5
j_call: TRBJ2-7
cdr3_aa: CASTSDRAYEQYF
cdr3_nt: TGTGCCAGCACCTCGGACAGGGCCTACGAGCAGTACTTC